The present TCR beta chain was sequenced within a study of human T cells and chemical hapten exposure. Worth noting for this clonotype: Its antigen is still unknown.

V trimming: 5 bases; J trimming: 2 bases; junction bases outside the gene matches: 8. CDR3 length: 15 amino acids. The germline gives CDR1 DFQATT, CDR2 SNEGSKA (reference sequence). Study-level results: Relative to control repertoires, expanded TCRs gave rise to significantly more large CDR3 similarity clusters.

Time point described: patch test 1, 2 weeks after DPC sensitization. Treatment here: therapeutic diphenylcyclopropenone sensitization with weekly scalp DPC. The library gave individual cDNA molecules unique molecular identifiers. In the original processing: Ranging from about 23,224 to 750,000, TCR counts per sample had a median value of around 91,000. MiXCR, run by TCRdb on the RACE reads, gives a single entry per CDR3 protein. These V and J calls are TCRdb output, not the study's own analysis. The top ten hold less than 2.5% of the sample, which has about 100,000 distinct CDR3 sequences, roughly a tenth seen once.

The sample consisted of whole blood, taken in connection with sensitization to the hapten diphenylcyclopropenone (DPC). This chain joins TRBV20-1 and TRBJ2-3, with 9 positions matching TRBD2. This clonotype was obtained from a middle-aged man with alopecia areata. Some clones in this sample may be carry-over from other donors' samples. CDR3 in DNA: TGCAGTGCTCCCCCTCGGACTAGCGTCACAGATACGCAGTATTTT. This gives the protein CSAPPRTSVTDTQYF.